This TCR beta chain was observed in a study of cytomegalovirus exposure and HLA in healthy donors. Overall study findings and caveats: Most sequenced TCRs were rare (though some public TCRs occurred in many donors). Judged likely to be a sequencing artifact was a cluster of highly shared sequence variants. Indistinguishable V segments such as TRBV6-2 and TRBV6-3 were excluded. In vitro confirmation showed three CMV-associated chains to be CMV antigen specific.

The junction had 15 bases not matched to a gene; V was cut back by 4 bases and J by 2 bases. From germline, CDR1 is LGHNA and CDR2 YNFKEQ. CDR3 length equals 19 residues. Primers included in the PCR were 60 Vbeta and 13 Jbeta primers. The assay was immunoSEQ multiplex PCR, and TCRdb's table has in-frame clones only and misses some. The sample lists about 140,000 clones; roughly 76% were seen once. With respect to this clone: Its specificity is not known.

The chain has TRBV4-2 and TRBJ2-5, with 11 bases that match TRBD2. The receptor was isolated from a female donor in good health and CMV-seronegative. Specimen: PBMCs. CDR3 bases: TGTGCCAGCAGCCCCTTTTTACTAGCGGGGGCCCTACAACAAGAGACCCAGTACTTC. It codes for CASSPFLLAGALQQETQYF.